In this sample, the clone carrying this T cell receptor beta chain turned up many times. As yet, its antigen is unknown. This sample was included in a study of T cells in Graves' hyperthyroidism and ophthalmopathy. TCR beta CDR3 regions were amplified from RNA transcripts. The study used the HTBI primer set for a first-round RT-PCR of the TCR CDR3. One entry per CDR3 protein results from TCRdb running MiXCR on the multiplex PCR reads. This sample has about 280,000 distinct CDR3 sequences; about 25% occur once, and the top ten carry about a quarter. Broader study findings: The model foresaw ophthalmopathy a median around 6 months prior to onset.

This CDR3 comprises 12 residues. V shed 5 bases and J shed 3 bases, with 5 bases lying between them. Germline V CDR1 and CDR2: MNHNS, SASEGT. The sample consisted of blood. The sequence came from a middle-aged man with Graves' hyperthyroidism that later progressed to Graves' ophthalmopathy. The genes are TRBV6-1 and TRBJ1-5; D gene uncertain. The DNA for the CDR3 is TGTGCCAGCAGTAGAACCAATCAGCCCCAGCATTTT. Amino acid sequence: CASSRTNQPQHF.